This T cell receptor (beta chain) appears in the sequencing data of a study of molecular identifiers for immune sequencing clone quantification. This clonotype has ten or more counts. MiXCR, applied by TCRdb to the PCR reads, yields one record per CDR3 protein. The data hold roughly 320,000 distinct CDR3 sequences, with around 21% observed a single time. Germline lookup yields CDR1 SGHVS and CDR2 FQNEAQ. The CDR3 runs to 15 residues. Trimming pared 2 bases from V and 0 bases from J, leaving 8 bases between. V gene TRBV7-8 combines with J gene TRBJ1-5; D might be TRBD1 (5 bases). Sequencing used naive CD8+ T cells from blood, with Jurkat cell RNA spiked in. Subset here: FACS-sorted CD8+CD4-CCR7+CD45RA+ naive T cells. This receptor was taken from a human donor in good health. Some libraries in this study had Jurkat cell RNA spiked in. The CDR3 region is CASSLRGFSNQPQHF. CDR3 DNA: TGTGCCAGCAGCTTAAGGGGCTTTAGCAATCAGCCCCAGCATTTT.